This record covers a single T cell receptor beta chain. Its antigen is undetermined. The record originates from a study of cytomegalovirus exposure and HLA in healthy donors. Study at large: An early release of data contained 70 million to 95 million unique TCRs, which came from HLA-typed donors. Study conclusions and caveats: Sequencing depth across donors, presence/absence analyses assumed, was roughly uniform.

Although they were nominally healthy when sampled, donors likely had unrecorded immune exposures. Vbeta (60) and Jbeta (13) primers were used in the PCR. The assay was immunoSEQ multiplex PCR, and TCRdb's table has in-frame clones only and misses some. This sample has approximately 110,000 clones; approximately 70% occur once, and the top ten carry approximately 0.9%. The V and J ends lost 3 bases and 3 bases, in that order; junction bases with no gene match: 6. The CDR3 is 15 amino acids. Germline V gene data show CDR1 as SGHVS and CDR2 as FNYEAQ. V usage is TRBV7-6 and J usage is TRBJ1-1; 8 nucleotides agree with TRBD1. The source material was PBMCs. The receptor comes from a woman aged 25 to 39 in good health and CMV-seronegative. CDR3 sequence: CASSLGDRYYTEAFF. The CDR3 region has the DNA TGTGCCAGCAGCTTGGGGGACAGGTATTACACTGAAGCTTTCTTT. The whole variable domain, remainder taken from reference TRBV7-6 and TRBJ1-1, is GAGVSQSPRYKVTKRGQDVALRCDPISGHVSLYWYRQALGQGPEFLTYFNYEAQQDKSGLPNDRFSAERPEGSISTLTIQRTEQRDSAMYRCASSLGDRYYTEAFFGQGTRLTVV.